This TCR beta chain was recovered during a study of neoadjuvant anti-PD-1 for oral cavity cancer. Study-wide background: Before surgery, most patients got three to four biweekly 3 mg/kg nivolumab doses.

Study observations and caveats: Each response group had just a few patients in TCR analyses. Post-nivolumab, blood T cell clonality was significantly elevated in non-responders.

Profiled with immunoSEQ multiplex PCR; TCRdb holds only in-frame clones, not every one. The sample holds some 15,000 clones; more than 65% are singletons and the top ten take about 2.7%. A remark on this clone: What it binds is unknown.

CDR1 is MDHEN and CDR2 is SYDVKM in the germline V gene. The CDR3 extends over 14 amino acids. Trimming at V came to 5 bases and at J to 6 bases, leaving 6 bases not matched to a gene. J is TRBJ1-5 and V is TRBV28; 8 bases map to TRBD1. The sequence derives from a person between 35 and 79 years old with oral cavity squamous cell carcinoma. Sequences were derived from PBMCs, sampled before nivolumab (anti-PD-1) treatment. The CDR3 DNA reads as TGTGCCAGCAGTACGACAGGGGACGGTCAGCCCCAGCATTTT. It codes for CASSTTGDGQPQHF.